The clone carrying this T cell receptor beta chain appeared a few times. The record originates from a study of T cell repertoires in cytomegalovirus infection. V was trimmed by 0 bases and J by 4 bases, leaving 13 bases between them. CDR3 length: 16 residues. CDR1 and CDR2 from the germline V gene are KGHSH and LQKENI. One entry per CDR3 protein results from TCRdb running MiXCR on the reads. The data contain about 180,000 distinct CDR3 sequences, under 15% of them singletons. V gene TRBV18 combines with J gene TRBJ1-3, with D unclear. The TCR sequence derives from a human donor in good health (CMV status not recorded). Some clones in this sample may be carry-over from other donors' samples. Source material: PBMCs. The CDR3 loop reads CASSPPARVEGNTIYF. CDR3 DNA sequence: TGTGCCAGCTCACCACCAGCTAGAGTTGAAGGAAACACCATATATTTT.